These 23 T cell receptor beta chains were all obtained from the same sample, sequenced in a study of cytomegalovirus exposure and HLA in healthy donors (dated by TCRdb to 2015 to 2018). The method behind the library was the immunoSEQ multiplex PCR assay. The multiplex PCR relied on a mix of 60 forward primers for TCR Vbeta segments and 13 reverse primers for TCR Jbeta segments. TCRdb took over this immuneACCESS table, retaining in-frame rearrangements with V and J assigned. Such tables are incomplete; in checked studies, under half of the missing clones stem from an unresolved V gene, and the remainder is unexplained. The sample table records about 200,000 clones; 75% to 85% of these occur just once. About 2.3% of the sample lies in the top ten. The source material was PBMCs. The receptors shown here come from a woman aged 45-59 years in good health and CMV-seronegative.

The rearrangement uses TRBV5-1 and TRBJ1-2, with 8 bases lining up with TRBD1. CDR1 SGHRS and CDR2 YFSETQ come from the germline V gene. V lost 4 bases to trimming and J lost 5 bases; unmatched junction nucleotides: 10. The CDR3 covers 15 residues. The CDR3 loop reads CASSPHRGEGYGYTF. The CDR3 region has the DNA TGCGCCAGCAGCCCCCACAGGGGGGAAGGATATGGCTACACCTTC.

The chain joins TRBV7-9 to TRBJ2-1, with D possibly matching TRBD2 (5 bases). Germline V gene data show CDR1 as SEHNR and CDR2 as FQNEAQ (reference sequence). The length of the CDR3 is 12 residues. Between the trimmed V and J ends, which lost 6 bases and 6 bases, there was a span of 9 bases. CDR3 region: CASRYGVNEQFF. CDR3 coding DNA: TGTGCCAGCAGGTACGGGGTCAATGAGCAGTTCTTC.

This clone is medium-sized within its sample. The CDR3 DNA reads TGTGCCAGCAGCTTAGAGCGGCGGGTCCGGGGAGGCAATGAGCAGTTCTTC. This sequence encodes CASSLERRVRGGNEQFF. The chain combines TRBV11-2 with TRBJ2-1, with D possibly matching TRBD2 (6 bases). Deletions cut 0 bases from V and 6 bases from J, with 18 bases between. The CDR3 sequence is 17 residues long. From germline, CDR1 is SGHAT and CDR2 FQNNGV.

This clone was seen once. One end of the junction does not line up with germline, which may come from a read error. This chain uses TRBV7-9 with TRBJ2-7, with TRBD2 matching over 7 bases. Germline V gene data show CDR1 as SEHNR and CDR2 as FQNEAQ (reference sequence). The CDR3 is 13 amino acids. The CDR3 loop reads CSSSSGLAYEQYF. For the CDR3, the DNA is TGTTCCAGCAGCTCCGGACTAGCCTACGAGCAGTACTTC.

On this clone: Additional DNA sequences in this sample encode the identical CDR3. The V call is TRBV18, the J call TRBJ1-5, with 11 bases fitting TRBD1. In germline, CDR1 is KGHSH, CDR2 LQKENI. The trim removed 4 bases at V and 4 bases at J, leaving 6 bases unmatched. The CDR3 contains 16 residues. CDR3 DNA sequence: TGTGCCAGCTCACGAGGACAGGGGGCAGGGAATCAGCCCCAGCATTTT. Its protein product is CASSRGQGAGNQPQHF.

The rearrangement links TRBV7-9 to TRBJ1-1, with D maybe TRBD1 (5 bases). Deletions cut 5 bases from V and 0 bases from J, with 16 bases between. The CDR3 contains 16 residues. The V gene's germline CDR1 is SEHNR and CDR2 FQNEAQ (reference sequence). CDR3 DNA sequence: TGTGCCAGCAGCCTAAAAGGCAGGGTTCTGAACACTGAAGCTTTCTTT. The encoded protein is CASSLKGRVLNTEAFF.

The rearrangement uses TRBV13 and TRBJ2-3; D is perhaps TRBD2 (5 bases). CDR3 length: 15 residues. Germline V gene sequence: CDR1 PRHDT, CDR2 FYEKMQ (reference sequence). The V and J ends lost 5 bases and 0 bases respectively, with 12 bases between them. DNA for the CDR3: TGTGCCAGCAGCCATAAAAGGGAGAGCACAGATACGCAGTATTTT. The encoded protein is CASSHKRESTDTQYF.

The V gene is TRBV5-1, the J gene TRBJ1-5; 11 positions agree with TRBD1. The CDR3 runs to 14 residues. V lost 4 bases to trimming and J lost 6 bases; unmatched junction nucleotides: 3. CDR1 is SGHRS, CDR2 YFSETQ, per germline. The CDR3 region has the DNA TGCGCCAGCAGCCAAGGGACAGGGGGTCAGCCCCAGCATTTT. It yields the protein CASSQGTGGQPQHF.

This chain uses TRBV27 with TRBJ1-3; possibly TRBD1 for D (6 bases). Looked up from germline, CDR1 is MNHEY and CDR2 is SMNVEV (reference sequence). This CDR3 region has 14 residues. V gave up 5 bases and J gave up 9 bases, with 17 bases separating them. The CDR3 protein is CASSGGGIRGTIYF. CDR3 coding DNA: TGTGCCAGCAGTGGAGGTGGCATCAGGGGCACCATATATTTT.

Only one count was recorded for this clone. The rearrangement joins TRBV5-5 to TRBJ1-2, with 7 bases lining up with TRBD1. J was trimmed by 5 bases and V by 0 bases; bases with no gene match: 7. The CDR3 has 15 amino acids. Germline V CDR1 and CDR2: SGHKS, YYEKEE (reference sequence). In DNA, the CDR3 is TGTGCCAGCAGCTTGGCCGGGACAGAGCCTTATGGCTACACCTTC. Residues: CASSLAGTEPYGYTF.

V usage is TRBV23-1 and J usage is TRBJ1-2; 7 positions match TRBD1. TRBV23-1 is noted as an ORF with a role that remains uncertain. The CDR3 totals 14 residues. After removal of 4 bases from V and 7 bases from J, the junction contained 9 bases not matched to a gene. CDR3 region: CASSRGQGVGGYTF. CDR3 coding DNA: TGCGCCAGCAGTCGAGGCCAGGGGGTCGGTGGCTACACCTTC.

This clone came up once. This rearrangement joins TRBV5-1 to TRBJ2-1; D might be TRBD2 (6 bases). Trimming took off 6 bases at V and 8 bases at J, with 15 bases between the two ends. Germline V gives CDR1 SGHRS, CDR2 YFSETQ. The CDR3 is 13 amino acids. The CDR3 coding sequence is TGCGCCAGCAACTTTTCGGGAGTCGATGAGCAGTTCTTC. Encoded protein: CASNFSGVDEQFF.

Here the CDR3 DNA reads TGCGCCAGCAGCCAGGGACAGGGGGCCGGCAGGATGAACACTGAAGCTTTCTTT. Its protein is CASSQGQGAGRMNTEAFF. V gene TRBV4-1 combines with J gene TRBJ1-1; TRBD1 matches at 12 bases. CDR1 is MGHRA and CDR2 is YSYEKL in the germline V gene. V lost 3 bases, J lost 0 bases, and 8 bases stayed unmatched. This CDR3 contains 18 residues.

In its sample, this clone was seen once. The CDR3 nucleotides are TGCGCCAGCAGCATGACTAGCGGGAGAGGCGAGCAGTACTTC. Its protein product is CASSMTSGRGEQYF. V gene TRBV5-1 combines with J gene TRBJ2-7; TRBD2 matches 12 bases. This CDR3 has 14 amino acids. Germline lookup yields CDR1 SGHRS and CDR2 YFSETQ. J was trimmed by 6 bases and V by 4 bases; bases with no gene match: 5.

This chain connects TRBV5-4 to TRBJ2-7; 16 nucleotides match TRBD2. Germline CDR1 and CDR2: SGHNT and YYREEE (reference sequence). The CDR3 totals 15 residues. V trimming: 4 bases; J trimming: 5 bases; junction bases outside the gene matches: 3. CDR3: CASSPGLAGGNEQYF. CDR3 DNA sequence: TGTGCCAGCAGCCCGGGACTAGCGGGAGGGAACGAGCAGTACTTC.

The sample holds one count of this clone. V gene TRBV30 combines with J gene TRBJ2-7, with no clear D. The CDR3 spans 12 residues. V lost 3 bases to trimming and J lost 0 bases, with 6 bases between them. Germline V gives CDR1 GTSNPN, CDR2 SVGIG (reference sequence). CDR3 sequence (DNA): TGTGCCTGGAGAGCTGTCTCCTACGAGCAGTACTTC. Its protein product is CAWRAVSYEQYF.

This clone came up once. This chain connects TRBV27 to TRBJ2-3, with D possibly matching TRBD2 (6 bases). Trimming took 5 bases from V and 5 from J, leaving 17 bases between them. CDR1 and CDR2 (germline): MNHEY, SMNVEV (reference sequence). The CDR3 contains 15 residues. The CDR3 DNA reads as TGTGCCAGCAGTATCACTAGCCTAGTCGGAGATACGCAGTATTTT. It codes for CASSITSLVGDTQYF.

The chain carries TRBV18 and TRBJ2-1, with 10 bases lining up with TRBD2. Germline loops: CDR1 KGHSH, CDR2 LQKENI. The CDR3 is made up of 14 amino acids. V lost 3 bases to trimming and J lost 14 bases; unmatched junction nucleotides: 10. Written as DNA, the CDR3 is TGTGCCAGCTCACCCACTTCTAGCGGGAGCGGAAAGTTCTTC. Its translation: CASSPTSSGSGKFF.

The V gene is TRBV6-5, the J gene TRBJ1-1; a weak D match, TRBD1 (5 bases). The CDR3 runs to 16 residues. Germline V gene lookup returns CDR1 MNHEY and CDR2 SVGAGI. V was cut by 0 bases and J by 1 base, with 12 bases left in between. CDR3 in amino acids: CASSYSIVGANTEAFF. The DNA for the CDR3 is TGTGCCAGCAGTTACTCGATTGTAGGGGCGAACACTGAAGCTTTCTTT.

The chain links TRBV6-5 to TRBJ1-5; no clear D. V was clipped by 3 bases and J by 1 base, with 7 bases between them. This CDR3 region has 14 residues. The germline V gene has CDR1 MNHEY and CDR2 SVGAGI. Here the CDR3 DNA reads TGTGCCAGCAGTTATTTACAGAGCAATCAGCCCCAGCATTTT. It encodes CASSYLQSNQPQHF.

The chain uses TRBV5-4 and TRBJ2-7; 11 nucleotides line up with TRBD2. Per the germline V gene, CDR1 is SGHNT and CDR2 is YYREEE (reference sequence). The CDR3 sequence is 17 residues long. Germline trimming cut 4 bases from V and 2 bases from J; bases unmatched to any gene: 11. CDR3 in DNA: TGTGCCAGCAGCCCACGACCAACTAGCGGGAGCCCCTACGAGCAGTACTTC. Residues: CASSPRPTSGSPYEQYF.

A few counts support this clone. The V gene is TRBV6-5, the J gene TRBJ2-5; the match to TRBD2 covers 14 bases. With V trimmed by 6 bases and J by 11 bases, 11 bases remained unmatched. The V gene's germline CDR1 is MNHEY and CDR2 SVGAGI. The CDR3 has 15 residues. The CDR3 sequence: CASSTGTSGSQKQYF. CDR3 nucleotides: TGTGCCAGCAGCACCGGGACTAGCGGGAGCCAGAAGCAGTACTTC.

J is TRBJ2-5 and V is TRBV12-1; the DNA was not compared with TRBD2, the D call given in the table. With the DNA end fitting TRBJ2-7 better, the J assignment may be wrong. TRBV12-1 is designated a pseudogene. CDR3 length: 18 residues. The CDR3 coding sequence is TGTGCCAGCAGCTACGAATGGACTAGCGGGAGAATCACCTACGAGCAGTACTTC. Translation: CASSYEWTSGRITYEQYF.